A single sample is the source of the 10 T cell receptor beta chains below, sequenced in a study of CD8+CD57+ T cells in acquired aplastic anemia (dated by TCRdb to between 2018 and 2020). Sequenced on an Illumina HiSeq 2000. Genomic DNA was used as template for profiling of TCR beta VDJ combinations and CDR3 sequences. TCRdb ran its own pipeline on the public reads, namely fastp trimming at Q25 and MiXCR clone calling, and kept in-frame beta chains. A single entry per CDR3 protein holds the most common genes and DNA from its merged rows. The sample has 200,000 to 250,000 distinct CDR3 sequences on record, 34% of them singletons. Jointly, the top ten make up more than 0.95% of the sample. Sequencing was performed on sorted CD4+, CD8+, or CD8+CD57+ T cells (not recorded which) from PBMCs. Receptors were obtained from a human donor in good health, serving as a control.

J is TRBJ2-1 and V is TRBV19, with 8 bases matching TRBD2. The V segment lost 8 bases and the J segment 3 bases; nucleotides outside the gene matches: 12. Germline CDR1 LNHDA, CDR2 SQIVND (reference sequence). The CDR3 contains 16 residues. The CDR3 spells CASALSRGGLYNEQFF. CDR3 bases: TGTGCCAGTGCGTTATCGCGCGGGGGGCTCTACAATGAGCAGTTCTTC. Variable domain in full (rest from reference TRBV19 and TRBJ2-1): DGGITQSPKYLFRKEGQNVTLSCEQNLNHDAMYWYRQDPGQGLRLIYYSQIVNDFQKGDIAEGYSVSREKKESFPLTVTSAQKNPTAFYLCASALSRGGLYNEQFFGPGTRLTVL.

This clonotype was seen many times. The chain joins TRBV24-1 to TRBJ2-3; the D gene could be TRBD1 or TRBD2 (5 bases each). V was trimmed by 6 bases and J by 3 bases, leaving 9 bases between them. The CDR3 is 13 residues long. Germline assignment: CDR1 KGHDR and CDR2 SFDVKD. CDR3 coding DNA: TGTGCCACCAGTCGGGACCCAACAGATACGCAGTATTTT. Encoded protein: CATSRDPTDTQYF.

This clonotype was counted ten times or more. The chain carries TRBV10-3 and TRBJ2-5; TRBD2 might be the D (6 bases). The CDR3 totals 15 residues. V dropped 6 bases and J dropped 3 bases, with 17 bases sitting between them. Germline V gene lookup returns CDR1 ENHRY and CDR2 SYGVKD. The CDR3 here is CAISAGLFDEETQYF. For the CDR3, the DNA is TGTGCCATCAGCGCGGGACTTTTCGATGAAGAGACCCAGTACTTC.

This clonotype was picked up many times. The J gene is TRBJ1-1, the V gene TRBV20-1, with TRBD1 as a possible D gene (6 bases). The germline CDR1 and CDR2 sequences are DFQATT and SNEGSKA (reference sequence). CDR3 length: 16 amino acids. Trimming shortened V by 3 bases and J by 10 bases, and 27 bases separated the two germline ends. The DNA of the CDR3 is TGCAGTGCTAGTGAAGGGGGGCGGGCGCGAACGGGGGGAGCTTTCTTT. Protein product: CSASEGGRARTGGAFF.

This clonotype was recorded many times. Here the CDR3 reads CASRQGTHTEAFF. CDR3 in DNA: TGTGCCAGCAGACAGGGGACTCACACTGAAGCTTTCTTT. The J gene is TRBJ1-1, the V gene TRBV25-1, with 7 bases that match TRBD1. Germline values: CDR1 MGHDK, CDR2 SYGVNS. The CDR3 length is 13 residues. The junction had 4 bases not matched to a gene; V was cut back by 6 bases and J by 3 bases.

This clonotype was recorded at least ten times. The chain recombines TRBV29-1 with TRBJ2-3, with no clear D. Trimming removed 3 bases from V and 1 base from J, with 14 bases in between. The CDR3 spans 15 residues. The germline CDR1 and CDR2 sequences are SQVTM and ANQGSEA. The CDR3 sequence is CSVDSALVGTDTQYF. CDR3 nucleotide sequence: TGCAGCGTTGATTCAGCACTGGTCGGCACAGATACGCAGTATTTT.

J is TRBJ2-7 and V is TRBV10-3, with D hard to call. CDR3 size: 12 residues. Germline V CDR1 and CDR2: ENHRY, SYGVKD. The germline V and J ends were trimmed by 10 bases and 0 bases, with 10 bases remaining between them. The CDR3 region has the DNA TGTGCCACCTCCATGAGCTCCTACGAGCAGTACTTC. Translated: CATSMSSYEQYF.

The chain joins TRBV15 to TRBJ2-1, with D unresolved. V shed 1 base and J shed 7 bases, with 11 bases lying between them. The germline V gene has CDR1 LNHNV and CDR2 YYDKDF (reference sequence). This CDR3 contains 14 residues. The CDR3 protein is CATSRGRSWNEQFF. For the CDR3, the DNA is TGTGCCACCAGCAGAGGCCGATCATGGAATGAGCAGTTCTTC.

This clonotype was detected many times. The V call is TRBV5-1, the J call TRBJ1-1; unclear D gene. The V end lost 0 bases, the J end lost 1 base, and 10 bases lay between the germline ends. CDR1 and CDR2 from the germline V gene are SGHRS and YFSETQ. The CDR3 totals 15 residues. CDR3 protein: CASSLALRENTEAFF. The CDR3 bases are TGCGCCAGCAGCTTGGCCCTTCGCGAGAACACTGAAGCTTTCTTT.

This clonotype was counted many times. CDR3 region: CASSLGDSRTDTQYF. The CDR3 nucleotides are TGTGCCAGCAGCTTAGGGGACTCCCGCACAGATACGCAGTATTTT. V usage is TRBV7-2 and J usage is TRBJ2-3; a weak D match, TRBD2 (6 bases). Germline-derived CDR1 and CDR2 are SGHTA and FQGNSA. The CDR3 extends over 15 amino acids. Trimming cost V 1 base and J 1 base, with 9 bases left between them.